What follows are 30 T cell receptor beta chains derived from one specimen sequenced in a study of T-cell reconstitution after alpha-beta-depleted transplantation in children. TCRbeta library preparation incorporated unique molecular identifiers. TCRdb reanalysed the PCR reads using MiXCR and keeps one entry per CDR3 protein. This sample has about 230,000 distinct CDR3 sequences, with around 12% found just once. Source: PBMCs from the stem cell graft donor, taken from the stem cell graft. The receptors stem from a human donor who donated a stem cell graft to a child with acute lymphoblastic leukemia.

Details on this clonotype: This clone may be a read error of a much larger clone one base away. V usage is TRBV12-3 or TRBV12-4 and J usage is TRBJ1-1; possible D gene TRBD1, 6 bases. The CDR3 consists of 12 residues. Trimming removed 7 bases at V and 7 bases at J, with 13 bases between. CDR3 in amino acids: CASILRGGEAFF. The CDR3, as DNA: TGTGCCAGCATCCTTAGGGGGGGTGAAGCTTTCTTT.

The CDR3 region has the DNA TGTGCCAGCAGATATTCAGGGAGCAATCAGCCCCAGCATTTT. Translation: CASRYSGSNQPQHF. The chain joins TRBV27 to TRBJ1-5, with D perhaps TRBD1 (5 bases). Trimming took 6 bases from V and 1 from J, leaving 10 bases between them. The CDR3 extends over 14 amino acids. Germline values: CDR1 MNHEY, CDR2 SMNVEV (reference sequence).

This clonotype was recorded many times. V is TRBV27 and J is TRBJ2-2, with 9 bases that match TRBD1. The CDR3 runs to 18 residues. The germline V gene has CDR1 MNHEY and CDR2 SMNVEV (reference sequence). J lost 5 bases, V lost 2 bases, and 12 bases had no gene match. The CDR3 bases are TGTGCCAGCAGTTTAAAAACCCCCTACAGGGGGCAAACCGGGGAGCTGTTTTTT. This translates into CASSLKTPYRGQTGELFF.

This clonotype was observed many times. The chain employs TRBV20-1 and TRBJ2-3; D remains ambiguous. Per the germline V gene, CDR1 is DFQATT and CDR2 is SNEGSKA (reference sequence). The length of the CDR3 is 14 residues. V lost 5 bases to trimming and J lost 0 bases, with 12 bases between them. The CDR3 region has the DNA TGCAGTGCTTACCCATGGCAGAGCACAGATACGCAGTATTTT. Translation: CSAYPWQSTDTQYF.

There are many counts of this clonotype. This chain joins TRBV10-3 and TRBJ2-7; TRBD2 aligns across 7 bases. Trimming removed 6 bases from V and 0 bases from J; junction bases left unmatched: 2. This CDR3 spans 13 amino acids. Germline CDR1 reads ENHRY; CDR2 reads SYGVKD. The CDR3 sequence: CAIRGGSSYEQYF. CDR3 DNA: TGTGCCATCAGGGGCGGGAGCTCCTACGAGCAGTACTTC.

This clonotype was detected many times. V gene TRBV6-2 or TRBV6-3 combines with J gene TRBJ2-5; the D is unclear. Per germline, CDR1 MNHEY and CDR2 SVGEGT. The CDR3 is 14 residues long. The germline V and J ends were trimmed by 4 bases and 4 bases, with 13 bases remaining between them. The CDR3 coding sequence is TGTGCCAGCAGTTCGATACAGCCTTTAGAGACCCAGTACTTC. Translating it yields CASSSIQPLETQYF.

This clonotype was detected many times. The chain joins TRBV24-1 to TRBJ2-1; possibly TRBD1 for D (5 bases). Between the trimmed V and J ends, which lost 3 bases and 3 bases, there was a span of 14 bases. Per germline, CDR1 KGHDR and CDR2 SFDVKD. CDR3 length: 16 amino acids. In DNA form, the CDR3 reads TGTGCCACCAGTGATCCTGGGGTTGGACACTACAATGAGCAGTTCTTC. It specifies CATSDPGVGHYNEQFF.

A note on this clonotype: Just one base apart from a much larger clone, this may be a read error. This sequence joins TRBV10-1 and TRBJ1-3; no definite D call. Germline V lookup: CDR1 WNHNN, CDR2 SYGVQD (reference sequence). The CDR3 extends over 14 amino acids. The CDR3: CATEDPSSGNTINF. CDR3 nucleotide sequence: TGCGCCACCGAAGACCCGAGCTCTGGAAACACCATAAATTTT.

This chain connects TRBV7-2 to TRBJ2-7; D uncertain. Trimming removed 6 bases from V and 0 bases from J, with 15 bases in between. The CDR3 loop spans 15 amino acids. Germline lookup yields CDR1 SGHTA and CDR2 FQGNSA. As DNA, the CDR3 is TGTGCCAGCAGTCCCGACGGCAAAAGCTCCTACGAGCAGTACTTC. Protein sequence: CASSPDGKSSYEQYF.

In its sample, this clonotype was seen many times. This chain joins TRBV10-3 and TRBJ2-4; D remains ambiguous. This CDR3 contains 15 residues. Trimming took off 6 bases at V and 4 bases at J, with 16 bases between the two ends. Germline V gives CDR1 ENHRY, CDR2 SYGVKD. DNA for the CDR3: TGTGCCATCAGCCCCCGGCCGGAGAAAAAAAACATTCAGTACTTC. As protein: CAISPRPEKKNIQYF.

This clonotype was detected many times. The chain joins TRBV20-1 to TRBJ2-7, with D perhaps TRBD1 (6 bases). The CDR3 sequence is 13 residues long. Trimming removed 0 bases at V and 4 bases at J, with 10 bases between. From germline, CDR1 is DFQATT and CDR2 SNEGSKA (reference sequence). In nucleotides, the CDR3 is TGCAGTGCTAGAGACTACAGGGATTACGAGCAGTACTTC. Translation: CSARDYRDYEQYF.

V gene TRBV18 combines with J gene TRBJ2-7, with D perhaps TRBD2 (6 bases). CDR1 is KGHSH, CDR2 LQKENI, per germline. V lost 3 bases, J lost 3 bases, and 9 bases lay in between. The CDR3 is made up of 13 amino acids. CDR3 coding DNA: TGTGCCAGCTCACCCTCGGAGGGCTACGAGCAGTACTTC. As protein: CASSPSEGYEQYF. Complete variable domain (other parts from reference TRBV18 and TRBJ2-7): NAGVMQNPRHLVRRRGQEARLRCSPMKGHSHVYWYRQLPEEGLKFMVYLQKENIIDESGMPKERFSAEFPKEGPSILRIQQVVRGDSAAYFCASSPSEGYEQYFGPGTRLTVT.

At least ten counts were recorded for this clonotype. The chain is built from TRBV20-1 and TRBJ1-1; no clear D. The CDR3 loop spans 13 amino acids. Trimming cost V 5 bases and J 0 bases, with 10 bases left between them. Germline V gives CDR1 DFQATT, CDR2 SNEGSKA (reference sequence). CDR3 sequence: CSAANGMNTEAFF. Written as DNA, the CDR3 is TGCAGTGCTGCTAACGGGATGAACACTGAAGCTTTCTTT.

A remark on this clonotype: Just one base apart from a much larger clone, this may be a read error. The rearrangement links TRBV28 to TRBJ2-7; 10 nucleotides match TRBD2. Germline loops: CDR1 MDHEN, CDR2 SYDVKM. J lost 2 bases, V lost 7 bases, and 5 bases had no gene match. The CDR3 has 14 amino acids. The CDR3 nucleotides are TGTGCCAGCACCTCAGCGGGAGGGACCTACGAGCAGTACTTC. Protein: CASTSAGGTYEQYF.

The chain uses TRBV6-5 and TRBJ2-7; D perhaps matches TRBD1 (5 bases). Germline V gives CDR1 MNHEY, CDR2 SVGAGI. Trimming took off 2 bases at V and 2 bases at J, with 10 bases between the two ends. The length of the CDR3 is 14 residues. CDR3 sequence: CASSYGRGTYEQYF. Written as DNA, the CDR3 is TGTGCCAGCAGTTACGGTAGGGGAACCTACGAGCAGTACTTC.

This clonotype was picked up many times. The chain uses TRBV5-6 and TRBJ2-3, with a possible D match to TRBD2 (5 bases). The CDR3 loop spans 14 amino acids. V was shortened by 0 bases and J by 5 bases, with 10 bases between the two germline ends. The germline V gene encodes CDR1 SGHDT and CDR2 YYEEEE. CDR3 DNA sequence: TGTGCCAGCAGCTTGGTGGGAGATGTAGATACGCAGTATTTT. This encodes CASSLVGDVDTQYF. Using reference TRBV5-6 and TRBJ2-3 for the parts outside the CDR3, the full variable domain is DAGVTQSPTHLIKTRGQQVTLRCSPKSGHDTVSWYQQALGQGPQFIFQYYEEEERQRGNFPDRFSGHQFPNYSSELNVNALLLGDSALYLCASSLVGDVDTQYFGPGTRLTVL.

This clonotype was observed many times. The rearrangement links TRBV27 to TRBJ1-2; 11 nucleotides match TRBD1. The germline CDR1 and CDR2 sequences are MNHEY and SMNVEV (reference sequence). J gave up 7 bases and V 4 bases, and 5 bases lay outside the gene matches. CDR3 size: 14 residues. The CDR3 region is CASSSLGTGGGYTF. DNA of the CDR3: TGTGCCAGCAGTTCCCTCGGGACAGGGGGTGGCTACACCTTC.

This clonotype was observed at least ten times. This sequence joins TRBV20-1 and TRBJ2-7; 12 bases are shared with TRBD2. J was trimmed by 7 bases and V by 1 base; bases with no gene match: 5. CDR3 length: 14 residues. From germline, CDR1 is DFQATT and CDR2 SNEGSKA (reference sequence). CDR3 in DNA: TGCAGTGCTAGAGGGACTAGCGGGACCGGTGAGCAGTACTTC. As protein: CSARGTSGTGEQYF.

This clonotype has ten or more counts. The CDR3 DNA sequence: TGCAGCGCCTTAATCCGCGGGACAGGAGGTGGGGTTCAGCAGTTCTTC. This sequence encodes CSALIRGTGGGVQQFF. The rearrangement links TRBV29-1 to TRBJ2-1; 8 bases agree with TRBD1. The CDR3 is made up of 16 amino acids. Germline CDR1 and CDR2: SQVTM and ANQGSEA. V was clipped by 7 bases and J by 11 bases; unmatched bases: 22.

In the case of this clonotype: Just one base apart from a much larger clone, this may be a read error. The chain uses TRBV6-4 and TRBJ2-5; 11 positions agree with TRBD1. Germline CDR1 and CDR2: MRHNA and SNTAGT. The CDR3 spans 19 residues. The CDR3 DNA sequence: TGTACCAGCAGTTTAAGATTAAGGGGACAGGGGGAACGAGAGGAGACCCAGTACTTC. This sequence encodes CTSSLRLRGQGEREETQYF.

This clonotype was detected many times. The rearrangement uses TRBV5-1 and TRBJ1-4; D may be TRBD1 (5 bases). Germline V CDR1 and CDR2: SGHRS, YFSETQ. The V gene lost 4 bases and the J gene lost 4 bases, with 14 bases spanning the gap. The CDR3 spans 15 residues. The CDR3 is CASSRRDRFNEKLFF. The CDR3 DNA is TGCGCCAGCAGCCGGAGGGACCGATTTAATGAAAAACTGTTTTTT.

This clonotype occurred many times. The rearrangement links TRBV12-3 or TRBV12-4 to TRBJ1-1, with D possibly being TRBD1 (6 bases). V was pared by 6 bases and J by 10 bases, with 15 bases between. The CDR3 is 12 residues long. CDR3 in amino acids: CASSRTQGRAFF. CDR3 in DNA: TGTGCCAGCAGCCGGACGCAGGGGCGAGCTTTCTTT.

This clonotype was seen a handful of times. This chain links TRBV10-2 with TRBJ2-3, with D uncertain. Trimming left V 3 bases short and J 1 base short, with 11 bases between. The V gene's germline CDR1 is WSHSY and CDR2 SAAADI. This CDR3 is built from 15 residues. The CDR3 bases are TGCGCCAGCAGTGAATGGGGAACGGGCACAGATACGCAGTATTTT. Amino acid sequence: CASSEWGTGTDTQYF.

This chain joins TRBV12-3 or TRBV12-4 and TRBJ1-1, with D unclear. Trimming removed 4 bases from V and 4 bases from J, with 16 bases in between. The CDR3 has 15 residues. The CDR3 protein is CASSWFSGRGTEAFF. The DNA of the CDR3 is TGTGCCAGCAGTTGGTTTTCAGGTCGGGGCACTGAAGCTTTCTTT.

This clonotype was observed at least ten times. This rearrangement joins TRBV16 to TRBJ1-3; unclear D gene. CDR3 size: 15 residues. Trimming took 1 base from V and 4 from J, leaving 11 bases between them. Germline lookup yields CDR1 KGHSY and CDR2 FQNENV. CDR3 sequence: CASSQFPREGNTIYF. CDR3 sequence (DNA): TGTGCCAGCAGCCAATTCCCCCGAGAAGGAAACACCATATATTTT.

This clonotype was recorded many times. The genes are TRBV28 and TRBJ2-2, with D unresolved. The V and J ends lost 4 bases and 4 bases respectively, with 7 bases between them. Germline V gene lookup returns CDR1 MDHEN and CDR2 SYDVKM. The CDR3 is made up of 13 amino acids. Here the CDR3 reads CASSSLLTGELFF. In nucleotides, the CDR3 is TGTGCCAGCAGTTCTTTACTCACCGGGGAGCTGTTTTTT.

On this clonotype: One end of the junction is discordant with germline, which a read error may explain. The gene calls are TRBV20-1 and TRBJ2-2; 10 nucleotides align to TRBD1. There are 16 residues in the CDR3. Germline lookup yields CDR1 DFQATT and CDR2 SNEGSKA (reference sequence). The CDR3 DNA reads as TGCTGTGCTAGATCGGGACAGGGGTATAACACCGGGGAGCTGTTTTTT. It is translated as CCARSGQGYNTGELFF.

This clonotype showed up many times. In nucleotides, the CDR3 is TGCAGTGCTAGAGAGGTGGAAGATTCCCGTACCTATTCACCCCTCCACTTT. Protein sequence: CSAREVEDSRTYSPLHF. The V call is TRBV20-1, the J call TRBJ1-6; no clear D gene. Germline V CDR1 and CDR2: DFQATT, SNEGSKA (reference sequence). The CDR3 runs to 17 residues. V was shortened by 0 bases and J by 8 bases, with 20 bases between the two germline ends.

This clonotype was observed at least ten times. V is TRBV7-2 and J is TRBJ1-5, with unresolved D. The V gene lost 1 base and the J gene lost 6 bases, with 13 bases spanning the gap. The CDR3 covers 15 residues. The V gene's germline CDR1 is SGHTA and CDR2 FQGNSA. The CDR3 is CASSLEGKIGQPQHF. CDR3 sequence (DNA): TGTGCCAGCAGCTTAGAGGGAAAAATCGGTCAGCCCCAGCATTTT.

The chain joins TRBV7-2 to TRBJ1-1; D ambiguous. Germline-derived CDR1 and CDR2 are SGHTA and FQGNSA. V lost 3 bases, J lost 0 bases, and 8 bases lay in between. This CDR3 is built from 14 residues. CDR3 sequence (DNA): TGTGCCAGCAGCTTCTTTCCTATGAACACTGAAGCTTTCTTT. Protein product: CASSFFPMNTEAFF.